A single sample is the source of the 13 T cell receptor beta chains below, sequenced in a study of radiotherapy plus CTLA-4 blockade in lung cancer. Produced via immunoSEQ multiplex PCR; TCRdb's table is partial and in-frame only. In the table there are some 80,000 clones, 60% to 85% of which are singletons. The sample in question was peripheral blood, obtained from a patient treated with radiotherapy plus ipilimumab. All receptors come from a human donor with non-small cell lung cancer whose response to radiotherapy plus ipilimumab could not be evaluated. Some clones in this sample may be carry-over from other donors' samples.

This CDR3 is CASSLGAGSKDTQYF. The CDR3 DNA sequence: TGCGCCAGCAGCTTGGGAGCGGGGTCCAAGGATACGCAGTATTTT. The chain recombines TRBV5-1 with TRBJ2-3; TRBD2 matches at 7 bases. The germline CDR1 and CDR2 sequences are SGHRS and YFSETQ. The junction had 7 bases not matched to a gene; V was cut back by 0 bases and J by 6 bases. This CDR3 region has 15 residues.

This chain joins TRBV4-2 and TRBJ2-3; 9 nucleotides match TRBD2. The CDR3 runs 16 residues. Germline CDR1 is LGHNA and CDR2 is YNFKEQ. Trimming removed 4 bases from V and 0 bases from J; junction bases left unmatched: 5. This chain's CDR3 is CASSLASGTSTDTQYF. Here the CDR3 DNA reads TGTGCCAGCAGCCTAGCTAGCGGGACTAGCACAGATACGCAGTATTTT.

The rearrangement uses TRBV12-2 and TRBJ1-2; the table's D call of TRBD1 was not tested on the DNA. TRBV12-2 is a pseudogene locus. The CDR3 consists of 16 residues. The CDR3 region is CASRLRIGQGDSGYTF. Here the CDR3 DNA reads TGTGCAAGTCGCTTAAGGATCGGCCAGGGCGATAGTGGCTACACCTTC.

The chain joins TRBV7-9 to TRBJ2-5; 7 bases are shared with TRBD1. Germline CDR1 is SEHNR and CDR2 is FQNEAQ (reference sequence). V lost 5 bases to trimming and J lost 5 bases; unmatched junction nucleotides: 8. The CDR3 extends over 14 amino acids. DNA for the CDR3: TGTGCCAGCAGCAAAACAGGGGTCGGGGAGACCCAGTACTTC. As protein: CASSKTGVGETQYF.

This clone turned up a few times. Other DNA sequences of this sample code for an identical CDR3. This chain connects TRBV28 to TRBJ1-3; 7 positions match TRBD1. Looked up from germline, CDR1 is MDHEN and CDR2 is SYDVKM. Losses at the gene ends were 6 bases for V and 1 base for J; bases not matched to a gene: 3. CDR3 size: 14 residues. The chain's CDR3 is CASSFRGSGNTIYF. CDR3 DNA sequence: TGTGCCAGCAGCTTCAGGGGGTCTGGAAACACCATATATTTT.

This chain links TRBV28 with TRBJ2-7; a possible D gene is TRBD2 (7 bases). V was pared by 5 bases and J by 2 bases, with 19 bases between. This CDR3 contains 16 residues. The germline CDR1 and CDR2 sequences are MDHEN and SYDVKM. The CDR3 region is CASSQPGQGGAYEQYF. The CDR3 DNA reads TGTGCCAGCAGTCAGCCAGGGCAAGGGGGGGCCTACGAGCAGTACTTC. The whole variable domain, filled in from reference TRBV28 and TRBJ2-7, reads DVKVTQSSRYLVKRTGEKVFLECVQDMDHENMFWYRQDPGLGLRLIYFSYDVKMKEKGDIPEGYSVSREKKERFSLILESASTNQTSMYLCASSQPGQGGAYEQYFGPGTRLTVT.

V and J are TRBV19 and TRBJ2-5; tentative D call: TRBD1 (6 bases). The germline V gene has CDR1 LNHDA and CDR2 SQIVND (reference sequence). V was cut by 4 bases and J by 3 bases, with 12 bases left in between. The CDR3 consists of 14 residues. CDR3 in amino acids: CASSTLQGEETQYF. For the CDR3, the DNA is TGTGCCAGTAGTACCTTACAGGGCGAAGAGACCCAGTACTTC.

J is TRBJ2-5 and V is TRBV7-9; maybe TRBD2 (6 bases). The CDR3 is 15 residues long. Germline V gene data show CDR1 as SEHNR and CDR2 as FQNEAQ (reference sequence). Trimming took off 1 base at V and 5 bases at J, with 14 bases between the two ends. CDR3 sequence: CASSLVRGRGETQYF. The CDR3 bases are TGTGCCAGCAGCTTAGTACGGGGACGGGGGGAGACCCAGTACTTC.

The J gene is TRBJ1-2, the V gene TRBV19; D may be TRBD1 (6 bases). CDR3 size: 15 residues. Looked up from germline, CDR1 is LNHDA and CDR2 is SQIVND (reference sequence). The V and J ends lost 2 bases and 5 bases respectively, with 15 bases between them. The CDR3 nucleotides read TGTGCCAGTAGTATAAAGGTATCAGGGGAGTATGGCTACACCTTC. It encodes CASSIKVSGEYGYTF.

This sequence joins TRBV6-6 and TRBJ1-1; unclear D gene. The CDR3 runs 14 residues. Looked up from germline, CDR1 is MNHNY and CDR2 is SVGAGI (reference sequence). V lost 5 bases to trimming and J lost 1 base, with 11 bases between them. The CDR3 protein is CASSTRRGNTEAFF. CDR3 sequence (DNA): TGTGCCAGCAGTACCCGACGAGGGAACACTGAAGCTTTCTTT.

The genes are TRBV4-3 and TRBJ1-1, with 8 bases aligning to TRBD1. The CDR3 loop spans 16 amino acids. Germline V gives CDR1 LGHNA, CDR2 YSLEER. Trimming at V came to 3 bases and at J to 0 bases, leaving 6 bases not matched to a gene. As DNA, the CDR3 is TGCGCCAGCAGCCACGGGACAGGAGAGATGAACACTGAAGCTTTCTTT. Its translation is CASSHGTGEMNTEAFF.

J is TRBJ1-1 and V is TRBV7-2, with 11 bases lining up with TRBD1. Germline V gene data show CDR1 as SGHTA and CDR2 as FQGNSA. CDR3 length: 15 residues. V shed 3 bases and J 10 bases; nucleotides not matched to a gene: 10. Written as DNA, the CDR3 is TGTGCCAGCAGCTTGGGGCGGACAGGGGGCGCGAGAGCTTTCTTT. Amino acids: CASSLGRTGGARAFF.

The V and J genes are TRBV27 and TRBJ1-2; TRBD1 matches 9 bases. The CDR3 runs 13 residues. V gave up 5 bases and J gave up 5 bases; unmatched junction bases: 3. Germline assignment: CDR1 MNHEY and CDR2 SMNVEV (reference sequence). CDR3 protein: CASSPGQGYGYTF. CDR3 nucleotides: TGTGCCAGCAGTCCCGGACAGGGGTATGGCTACACCTTC.